A selection of T cell receptor beta chains follows, all from one sample in a study of T cells in Graves' hyperthyroidism and ophthalmopathy. In TCRdb, the multiplex PCR reads were re-called with MiXCR into one record per CDR3 protein. This table has about 840,000 distinct CDR3 sequences, roughly 37% appearing once. Material: blood. Receptors were obtained from a man younger than 30 with Graves' hyperthyroidism. Both conserved end residues are part of each CDR3. Rows may omit the clone size; those that give it use once, few, many or a size class.

clone_size	j_call	v_call	cdr3_aa
NA	TRBJ1-6	TRBV20-1	CSASEGQGLYSPLHF
NA	TRBJ2-7	TRBV9	CASSVTEGALSYEQYF
NA	TRBJ2-7	TRBV10-3	CAIRRDMSYEQYF
few	TRBJ2-5	TRBV7-9	CASSLYGRETQYF
NA	TRBJ1-2	TRBV24-1	CATSLYGTSYGYTF
NA	TRBJ1-6	TRBV7-9	CAGSLEGSGGSPLHF
NA	TRBJ2-7	TRBV12-3/TRBV12-4	CACTSGGYEQYF
NA	TRBJ1-4	TRBV27	CASSQRQAVEKLFF
few	TRBJ1-6	TRBV20-1	CSARDPSGTSYNSPLHF
NA	TRBJ2-7	TRBV6-5	CARGSETSDTYEQYF
NA	TRBJ2-5	TRBV7-9	CASNKVGQGGETQYF
NA	TRBJ1-2	TRBV5-1	CASSFSGYPNYGYTF
NA	TRBJ1-1	TRBV15	CATSSTQNTEAFF
once	TRBJ1-5	TRBV6-1	CASSEDVAGEGPQHF
NA	TRBJ2-1	TRBV29-1	CSVETTYNEQFF
NA	TRBJ1-1	TRBV20-1	CSARELAALNTEAFF
NA	TRBJ1-5	TRBV12-3/TRBV12-4	CVSSLEGDQNQPQHF
many	TRBJ2-7	TRBV10-3	CAISGRGHEQYF
many	TRBJ1-1	TRBV9	CASSVEATTEAFF
NA	TRBJ1-1	TRBV29-1	CSPMARGTEAFF
NA	TRBJ2-3	TRBV2	CASTRGLAGEADTQYF
NA	TRBJ1-5	TRBV6-6	CASSYPNPDQPQHF
once	TRBJ1-4	TRBV12-3/TRBV12-4	CASSESGENEKLFF
few	TRBJ1-1	TRBV19	CASLLGQGTRMAEAFF
few	TRBJ2-7	TRBV5-1	CASSLFGLAGDEQYF
many	TRBJ1-4	TRBV7-9	CASTLDQGGEKLFF
few	TRBJ1-1	TRBV5-1	CASSLWGQGDMNTEAFF
many	TRBJ2-7	TRBV14	CASSPGPTGEQYF
NA	TRBJ1-6	TRBV25-1	CASSESSTGVGGSPLHF
NA	TRBJ1-5	TRBV7-9	CASSLGPSNKPQHF
many	TRBJ2-7	TRBV6-5	CASSYSGIHEQYF
many	TRBJ1-1	TRBV7-8	CASSLALTIVNTEAFF